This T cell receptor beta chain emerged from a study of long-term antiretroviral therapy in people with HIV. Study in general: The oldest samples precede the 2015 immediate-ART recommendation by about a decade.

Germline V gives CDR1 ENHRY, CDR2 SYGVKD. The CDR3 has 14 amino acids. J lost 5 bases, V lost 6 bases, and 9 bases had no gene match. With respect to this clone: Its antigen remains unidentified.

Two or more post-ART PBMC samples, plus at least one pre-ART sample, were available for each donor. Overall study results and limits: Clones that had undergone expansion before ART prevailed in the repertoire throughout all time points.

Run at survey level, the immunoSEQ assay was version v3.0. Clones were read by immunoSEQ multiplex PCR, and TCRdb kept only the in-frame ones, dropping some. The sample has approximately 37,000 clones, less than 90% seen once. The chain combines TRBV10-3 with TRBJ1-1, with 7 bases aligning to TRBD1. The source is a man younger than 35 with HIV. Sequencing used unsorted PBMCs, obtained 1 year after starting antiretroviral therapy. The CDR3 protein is CAIRDHDRATEAFF. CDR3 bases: TGTGCCATCAGGGATCACGACAGGGCTACTGAAGCTTTCTTT.